This TCR beta chain is from a study of blood T cell repertoires in COVID-19. Study overall: Material from acute and convalescent COVID-19 was sourced from the United States, Italy and Spain. Nucleic acid was either cDNA or gDNA, and it came from T cells, B-cell-depleted T cells, or PBMCs.

Seattle enrolled patients during active infection and tracked them longitudinally. This table comes from immunoSEQ multiplex PCR, and its TCRdb copy is limited to in-frame clones, with some not included. The sample yields some 250,000 clones, roughly 86% seen once. The germline V and J ends were trimmed by 3 bases and 8 bases, with 20 bases remaining between them. Per the germline V gene, CDR1 is LNHNV and CDR2 is YYDKDF (reference sequence). The CDR3 sequence is 16 residues long. The sequencing input was peripheral blood. This rearrangement joins TRBV15 to TRBJ1-5; the D gene is possibly TRBD1 (6 bases). The clonotype originates from a woman aged 60-75 years with COVID-19, enrolled during active disease. This chain's CDR3 is CATSSYEGGGTEPQHF. CDR3 coding DNA: TGTGCCACCAGCAGCTACGAGGGGGGGGGCACGGAGCCCCAGCATTTT.